A single sample gave rise to the 21 T cell receptor beta chains below, sequenced in a study of blood T cells in healthy people across ages. The authors ran a second PCR of roughly 7 to 11 cycles using a sample-barcoded 5' primer and a J-beta primer mix. TCRdb recomputed calls from the 5' RACE reads with MiXCR, one row per CDR3 protein. Among 1.2 million to 1.5 million distinct CDR3 sequences, approximately 59% were seen once, and the ten largest hold 6.5% to 8.5%. Sequencing used blood. These receptors came from a man between 18 and 29 years old in good health.

The chain is built from TRBV7-9 and TRBJ2-7, with TRBD2 identical over 14 bases. V shed 5 bases, J shed 2 bases, and the junction held 11 bases outside the gene matches. The CDR3 consists of 18 residues. CDR1 and CDR2 from the germline V gene are SEHNR and FQNEAQ (reference sequence). CDR3 coding DNA: TGTGCCAGCAGCCCTTCGACTAGCGGGAGGGCCCAAACCTACGAGCAGTACTTC. Its protein is CASSPSTSGRAQTYEQYF.

In this sample, this clonotype turned up a few times. The J gene is TRBJ2-5, the V gene TRBV29-1; unclear D gene. The V end was cut by 1 base, the J end by 7 bases, with 19 bases between. Germline CDR1 reads SQVTM; CDR2 reads ANQGSEA. This CDR3 has 15 amino acids. The CDR3 DNA follows: TGCAGCGTTGAAGCCGGAACAGCCCCCCTGGGGACCCAGTACTTC. Its translation is CSVEAGTAPLGTQYF.

The chain employs TRBV5-1 and TRBJ2-3, with D perhaps matching TRBD2 (7 bases). V was trimmed by 0 bases and J by 4 bases, leaving 15 bases between them. This CDR3 contains 16 residues. CDR1 and CDR2 (germline): SGHRS, YFSETQ. As DNA, the CDR3 is TGCGCCAGCAGCTTGGCTAGGGGGGGGGCCCCAGATACGCAGTATTTT. Translation: CASSLARGGAPDTQYF.

V usage is TRBV3-1 and J usage is TRBJ2-5, with TRBD1 as a possible D gene (6 bases). Between the trimmed V and J ends, which lost 2 bases and 2 bases, there was a span of 12 bases. Germline V lookup: CDR1 LGHDT, CDR2 YNNKEL (reference sequence). CDR3 size: 15 residues. Here the CDR3 DNA reads TGTGCCAGCAGCCAACCATGGACAGAACAAGAGACCCAGTACTTC. Encoded protein: CASSQPWTEQETQYF.

Regarding this clonotype: An end of the junction does not agree with germline; a read error may underlie this. The chain carries TRBV27 and TRBJ2-7; 10 bases align to TRBD2. Germline lookup yields CDR1 MNHEY and CDR2 SMNVEV (reference sequence). The CDR3 sequence is 15 residues long. The CDR3 reads CASRQSGGATYKQYF. The CDR3 DNA follows: TGTGCCAGCAGACAAAGCGGGGGGGCAACCTACAAGCAGTACTTC.

This clonotype came up a few times. The gene calls are TRBV9 and TRBJ2-7, with TRBD2 identical over 9 bases. Looked up from germline, CDR1 is SGDLS and CDR2 is YYNGEE. V gave up 0 bases and J gave up 2 bases; unmatched junction bases: 3. The CDR3 contains 15 residues. In nucleotides, the CDR3 is TGTGCCAGCAGCGTAGCAGCGGGGGGACCCTACGAGCAGTACTTC. This sequence encodes CASSVAAGGPYEQYF.

The chain uses TRBV29-1 and TRBJ2-1; TRBD2 matches at 12 bases. This CDR3 comprises 14 residues. V lost 4 bases and J lost 7; bases outside the gene matches: 5. Germline lookup yields CDR1 SQVTM and CDR2 ANQGSEA. The DNA of the CDR3 is TGCAGCGTTGGTCCTAGCGGGGGGGCGAATGAGCAGTTCTTC. This encodes CSVGPSGGANEQFF.

The chain combines TRBV29-1 with TRBJ2-1; tentative D call: TRBD1 (5 bases). This CDR3 spans 12 amino acids. CDR1 and CDR2 from the germline V gene are SQVTM and ANQGSEA. V was shortened by 4 bases and J by 10 bases, with 14 bases between the two germline ends. CDR3 nucleotides: TGCAGCGTTGGACCCACAGGAGCAGAGCAGTTCTTC. This gives the protein CSVGPTGAEQFF.

The chain is built from TRBV2 and TRBJ2-5, with TRBD1 matching 8 bases. The CDR3 sequence is 14 residues long. Germline V lookup: CDR1 SNHLY, CDR2 FYNNEI. V gave up 8 bases and J gave up 5 bases; unmatched junction bases: 10. The CDR3 reads CASPGHRGMETQYF. The CDR3 DNA sequence: TGTGCCAGCCCCGGGCACAGGGGGATGGAGACCCAGTACTTC.

The gene calls are TRBV19 and TRBJ2-4, with D unresolved. CDR3 length equals 11 residues. Per germline, CDR1 LNHDA and CDR2 SQIVND (reference sequence). V lost 10 bases, J lost 6 bases, and 10 bases lay in between. In nucleotides, the CDR3 is TGTGCCACCGAGTTGGGAAACATTCAGTACTTC. Amino acid sequence: CATELGNIQYF.

This chain links TRBV2 with TRBJ2-2; D call uncertain. V shed 6 bases and J shed 8 bases, with 10 bases lying between them. CDR1 SNHLY and CDR2 FYNNEI come from the germline V gene. The CDR3 has 12 amino acids. The CDR3 DNA sequence: TGTGCCAGCAGCGGGCTAGAAGGGGAGCTGTTTTTT. It translates to CASSGLEGELFF.

J is TRBJ2-3 and V is TRBV10-3, with TRBD2 matching 11 bases. J lost 5 bases, V lost 2 bases, and 9 bases had no gene match. The CDR3 loop spans 17 amino acids. Looked up from germline, CDR1 is ENHRY and CDR2 is SYGVKD. CDR3 sequence reads: CAISEPIAGGRGDTQYF. For the CDR3, the DNA is TGTGCCATCAGTGAGCCAATAGCGGGGGGGCGTGGAGATACGCAGTATTTT.

The CDR3 reads CASSLLYGRRRNQPQHF. CDR3 DNA: TGCGCCAGCAGCCTCCTTTACGGGAGGCGGCGCAATCAGCCCCAGCATTTT. The chain is built from TRBV4-1 and TRBJ1-5, with D hard to call. The V gene lost 4 bases and the J gene lost 2 bases, with 18 bases spanning the gap. From germline, CDR1 is MGHRA and CDR2 YSYEKL. CDR3 length equals 17 residues.

The genes are TRBV20-1 and TRBJ2-5, with 14 bases aligning to TRBD2. CDR3 length equals 16 residues. V trimming: 5 bases; J trimming: 5 bases; junction bases outside the gene matches: 10. Germline assignment: CDR1 DFQATT and CDR2 SNEGSKA (reference sequence). This CDR3 reads CSARPGLAGVWETQYF. DNA for the CDR3: TGCAGTGCTCGTCCGGGACTAGCGGGAGTTTGGGAGACCCAGTACTTC.

The chain recombines TRBV20-1 with TRBJ1-2, with a possible D match to TRBD1 (5 bases). CDR1 is DFQATT, CDR2 SNEGSKA, per germline (reference sequence). The V end lost 5 bases, the J end lost 6 bases, and 13 bases lay between the germline ends. This CDR3 spans 12 amino acids. CDR3 sequence reads: CSAEGRANGYTF. The CDR3 DNA follows: TGCAGTGCTGAGGGCAGGGCTAATGGCTACACCTTC.

This clonotype has ten or more counts. This rearrangement joins TRBV6-5 to TRBJ2-5, with D maybe TRBD2 (6 bases). Germline V lookup: CDR1 MNHEY, CDR2 SVGAGI. This CDR3 is built from 13 residues. Between the trimmed V and J ends, which lost 6 bases and 7 bases, there was a span of 15 bases. CDR3 residues: CASRLAEMRTQYF. For the CDR3, the DNA is TGTGCCAGCAGATTAGCGGAAATGCGGACCCAGTACTTC.

V is TRBV5-1 and J is TRBJ1-2, with D hard to call. The CDR3 extends over 14 amino acids. V shed 5 bases and J shed 4 bases, with 15 bases lying between them. Germline assignment: CDR1 SGHRS and CDR2 YFSETQ. The DNA of the CDR3 is TGCGCCAGCAGGTCGGATGTGGAGAGCTATGGCTACACCTTC. Its protein is CASRSDVESYGYTF.

J is TRBJ1-2 and V is TRBV29-1; a possible D gene is TRBD1 (5 bases). CDR1 SQVTM and CDR2 ANQGSEA come from the germline V gene. Trimming removed 7 bases at V and 1 base at J, with 13 bases between. CDR3 size: 13 residues. CDR3 DNA: TGCAGCGGGGTACAGGCAGATAACTATGGCTACACCTTC. It encodes CSGVQADNYGYTF.

DNA for the CDR3: TGCGCCAGCAGCCACCCCCAAATCTGGACTAGCGGGGATACCTACGAGCAGTACTTC. Its protein is CASSHPQIWTSGDTYEQYF. V and J are TRBV4-1 and TRBJ2-7, with TRBD2 matching 12 bases. V shed 3 bases, J shed 2 bases, and the junction held 14 bases outside the gene matches. Germline CDR1 is MGHRA and CDR2 is YSYEKL. This CDR3 comprises 19 residues.

The V and J genes are TRBV12-3 or TRBV12-4 and TRBJ1-5; D unclear. The CDR3 contains 13 residues. The ends were cut back, 7 bases at V and 0 bases at J, with 7 bases in the middle. This CDR3 reads CASTDDSNQPQHF. CDR3 nucleotide sequence: TGTGCCAGCACTGACGATAGCAATCAGCCCCAGCATTTT.

The V and J genes are TRBV5-8 and TRBJ2-2; D possibly corresponds to TRBD1 (5 bases). The V end lost 1 base, the J end lost 4 bases, and 14 bases lay between the germline ends. This CDR3 comprises 16 residues. CDR1 SGHTS and CDR2 YDEGEE come from the germline V gene. The CDR3 DNA sequence: TGTGCCAGCAGCTTGTATCAGGGTTCGGGCACCGGGGAGCTGTTTTTT. Protein product: CASSLYQGSGTGELFF.